What follows describes a single T cell receptor beta chain. The sample originates from a study of blood T cell repertoires in COVID-19. Study as a whole: Some COVID-19 samples were acute and others convalescent; all came from the United States, Italy and Spain.

Source study methods: The authors estimated nucleated cell counts from reference gene primer amplification. Some clones are missing from TCRdb's copy, which holds only in-frame ones; the method was immunoSEQ multiplex PCR. Clone size and the V and J calls come from that table; the DNA yielded D and trimming. The table includes approximately 210,000 clones, roughly four fifths detected once. The TCR comes from a woman in her 70s with active or convalescent COVID-19. What was sequenced was peripheral blood.

The CDR3 loop reads CASSLATIDREAFF. The CDR3 DNA is TGTGCCAGCAGCTTAGCAACTATTGACAGGGAAGCTTTCTTT. The chain joins TRBV7-9 to TRBJ1-1; D may be TRBD1 (6 bases). CDR3 length: 14 residues. CDR1 SEHNR and CDR2 FQNEAQ come from the germline V gene (reference sequence). Trimming removed 0 bases at V and 8 bases at J, with 13 bases between.